The TCR beta chain under discussion was sequenced for a study of breast tumors, draining lymph nodes, adjacent tissues. Findings and caveats of the study: Data only fit, rather than demonstrated, lymph node origin of most tumor T cells. Data fit most tumor T cells coming from lymph node, expanding in tumor. Tumor repertoires ranked between lymph nodes and nontumor tissue in diversity, with V and J gene preferences. Tumor and nontumor repertoires were significantly more similar in luminal-like than in basal-like breast cancer.

CDR1 DFQATT and CDR2 SNEGSKA come from the germline V gene (reference sequence). The CDR3 has 15 amino acids. The V gene lost 8 bases and the J gene lost 8 bases, with 27 bases spanning the gap. Each CDR3 protein gets one entry after TCRdb re-called the multiplex PCR reads with MiXCR. The sample holds 200,000 to 250,000 distinct CDR3 sequences, 30% to 35% seen once. About this clonotype itself: Its antigen is undetermined.

Breast cancer patients provided tissue from their axillary draining lymph nodes. The chain links TRBV20-1 to TRBJ1-2; D remains unclear. The source material was axillary lymph node tissue. The TCR sequence derives from a female donor with breast cancer. Some clones in this sample may be carry-over from other donors' samples. The DNA of the CDR3 is TGCAGTTTACCTACTAGCGGGAGCCCCATGGGGGGCTACACCTTC. Its protein product is CSLPTSGSPMGGYTF.